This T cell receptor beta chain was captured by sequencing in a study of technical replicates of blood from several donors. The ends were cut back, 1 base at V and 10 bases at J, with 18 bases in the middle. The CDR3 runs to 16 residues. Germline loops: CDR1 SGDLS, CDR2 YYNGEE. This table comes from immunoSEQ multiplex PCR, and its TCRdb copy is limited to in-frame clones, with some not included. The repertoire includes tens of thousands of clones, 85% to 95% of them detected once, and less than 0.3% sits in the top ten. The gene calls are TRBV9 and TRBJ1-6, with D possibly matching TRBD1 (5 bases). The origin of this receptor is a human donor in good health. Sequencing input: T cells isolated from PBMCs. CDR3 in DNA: TGTGCCAGCAGCGTATTGACAGAGTATGGGTTCTCACCCCTCCACTTT. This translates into CASSVLTEYGFSPLHF.